The following is a TCR beta chain sequence with its context. The data belong to a study of cytomegalovirus exposure and HLA in healthy donors. The PCR contained 60 Vbeta and 13 Jbeta primers. The method was immunoSEQ multiplex PCR; TCRdb's version includes in-frame clones alone and lacks a portion of them. The table has under 200,000 clones, around four fifths seen once. The sample consisted of PBMCs. The TCR was taken from a man younger than 35 in good health and CMV-seronegative.

The CDR3 sequence is CSVEDGESYGYTF. CDR3 DNA sequence: TGCAGCGTTGAAGACGGGGAGTCCTATGGCTACACCTTC. The chain links TRBV29-1 to TRBJ1-2; D is undetermined. Between the trimmed V and J ends, which lost 0 bases and 4 bases, there was a span of 9 bases. The CDR3 runs 13 residues. CDR1 and CDR2 from the germline V gene are SQVTM and ANQGSEA.